The sequence of this T cell receptor beta chain was determined in a study of a mutant IDH1 vaccine in newly diagnosed glioma. On the study more broadly: Standard pretreatment was either radiotherapy, temozolomide, or, for most, radiochemotherapy with temozolomide.

V lost 7 bases to trimming and J lost 2 bases, with 17 bases between them. CDR3 length equals 15 residues. CDR1 is LNHDA and CDR2 is SQIVND in the germline V gene (reference sequence). Clones were sequenced by immunoSEQ multiplex PCR, and TCRdb holds only the in-frame ones, with some missing. This sample yields approximately 92,000 clones, of which about 80% are seen a single time; roughly 7% belongs to the top ten. Indicated time point: baseline, week 1 (first vaccination visit). Documented treatment: pre-vaccination baseline after standard-of-care therapy. Here the sequenced sample was PBMCs, taken from a glioma patient treated with radiotherapy, temozolomide or both. The V call is TRBV19, the J call TRBJ1-1, with D maybe TRBD1 (5 bases). The receptor was isolated from a man between 35 and 55 years old with glioma. The CDR3 loop reads CASTDRGGGNTEAFF. For the CDR3, the DNA is TGTGCCAGTACCGATCGCGGGGGGGGTAACACTGAAGCTTTCTTT.